This TCR beta chain was recovered during a study of blood T cell repertoires in COVID-19. Measured with immunoSEQ multiplex PCR; TCRdb has only the in-frame clones, and not every one. The table has about 400,000 clones, roughly 86% seen once. This receptor was identified in a middle-aged woman with acute COVID-19. Sequenced input: PBMCs or T cells enriched from blood (not recorded which).

The CDR3, as DNA: TGTGCCAGCACCCAAACTACGGCCGGGACTTCCCTTAACACAGATACGCAGTATTTT. Protein: CASTQTTAGTSLNTDTQYF. V usage is TRBV5-5 and J usage is TRBJ2-3; D might be TRBD2 (6 bases). The CDR3 has 19 residues. Trimming shortened V by 6 bases and J by 2 bases, and 28 bases separated the two germline ends. CDR1 is SGHKS and CDR2 is YYEKEE in the germline V gene (reference sequence).